Sequencing of this T cell receptor (beta chain) was carried out in a study of CD8+ T cells in alopecia areata. Study at large: For the treated group, dosing was oral tofacitinib at 5 to 10 mg twice daily. General study points: Scalp specimens additionally yield sequences from normal skin's resident alphabeta T cells. Across lesional scalp, and particularly alopecia totalis/universalis, clonality surpassed that of normal scalp.

TCR sequencing used cDNA made by reverse transcription of extracted RNA. The repertoire was sequenced with immunoSEQ multiplex PCR; TCRdb's copy has only in-frame clones and lacks some. The table includes roughly 130,000 clones, roughly 61% detected once. The germline CDR1 and CDR2 sequences are MDHEN and SYDVKM. V lost 5 bases and J lost 7, with 20 bases in between. This CDR3 has 16 residues. On this clone itself: Its antigen is unidentified.

This clonotype originated in a human donor with alopecia areata. The material was CD4+ T cells sorted from blood, obtained at week 0. The chain recombines TRBV28 with TRBJ2-2; D possibly corresponds to TRBD1 (5 bases). CDR3 loop: CASSPIGPEGVGELFF. As DNA, the CDR3 is TGTGCCAGCAGTCCCATTGGCCCGGAAGGGGTCGGGGAGCTGTTTTTT.